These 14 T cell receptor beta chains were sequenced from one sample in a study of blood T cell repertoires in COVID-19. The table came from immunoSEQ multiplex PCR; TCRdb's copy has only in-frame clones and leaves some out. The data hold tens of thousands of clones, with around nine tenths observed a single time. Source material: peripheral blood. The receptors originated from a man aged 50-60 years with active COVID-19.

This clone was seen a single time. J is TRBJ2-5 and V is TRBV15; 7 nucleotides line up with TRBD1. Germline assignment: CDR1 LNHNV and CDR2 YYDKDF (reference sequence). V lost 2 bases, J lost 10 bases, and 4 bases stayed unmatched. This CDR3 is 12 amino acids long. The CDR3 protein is CATSRQGDDQYF. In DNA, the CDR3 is TGTGCCACCAGCAGACAGGGGGACGACCAGTACTTC.

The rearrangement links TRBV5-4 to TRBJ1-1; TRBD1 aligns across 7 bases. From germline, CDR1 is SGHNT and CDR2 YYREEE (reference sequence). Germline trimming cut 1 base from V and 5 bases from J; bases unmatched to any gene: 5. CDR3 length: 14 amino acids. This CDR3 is CASSLQGVNTEAFF. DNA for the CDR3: TGTGCCAGCAGCTTGCAGGGGGTTAATACTGAAGCTTTCTTT.

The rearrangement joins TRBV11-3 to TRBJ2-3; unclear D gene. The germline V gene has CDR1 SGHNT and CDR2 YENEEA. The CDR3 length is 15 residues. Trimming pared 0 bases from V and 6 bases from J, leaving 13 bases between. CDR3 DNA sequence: TGTGCCAGCAGCTTAGAGTCAAGCCGAGCGGATACGCAGTATTTT. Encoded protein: CASSLESSRADTQYF.

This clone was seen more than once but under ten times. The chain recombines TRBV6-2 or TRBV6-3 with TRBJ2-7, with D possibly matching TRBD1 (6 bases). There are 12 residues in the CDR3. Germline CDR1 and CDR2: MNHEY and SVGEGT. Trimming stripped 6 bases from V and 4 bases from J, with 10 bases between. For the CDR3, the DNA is TGTGCCAGCAGCGGCCAGGGGTACGAGCAGTACTTC. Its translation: CASSGQGYEQYF.

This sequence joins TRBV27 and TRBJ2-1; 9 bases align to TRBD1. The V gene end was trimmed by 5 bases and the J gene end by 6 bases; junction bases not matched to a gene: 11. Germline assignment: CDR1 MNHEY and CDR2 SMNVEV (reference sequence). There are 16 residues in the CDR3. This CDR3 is CASSAPGQGIINEQFF. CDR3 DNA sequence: TGTGCCAGCAGTGCCCCGGGACAGGGAATAATCAATGAGCAGTTCTTC.

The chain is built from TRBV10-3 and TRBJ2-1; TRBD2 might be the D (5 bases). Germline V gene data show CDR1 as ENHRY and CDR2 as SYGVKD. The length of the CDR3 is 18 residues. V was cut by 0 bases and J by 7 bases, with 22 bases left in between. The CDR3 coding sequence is TGTGCCATCAGTGAGTCGACCTATCAAATCGCTAGCAGTAATGAGCAGTTCTTC. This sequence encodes CAISESTYQIASSNEQFF.

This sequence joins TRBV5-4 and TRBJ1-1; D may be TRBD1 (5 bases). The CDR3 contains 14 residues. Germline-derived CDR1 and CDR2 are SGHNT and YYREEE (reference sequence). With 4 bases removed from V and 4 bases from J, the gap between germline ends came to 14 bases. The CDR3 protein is CASSPGGYSTEAFF. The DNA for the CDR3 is TGTGCCAGCAGCCCCGGGGGTTACTCCACTGAAGCTTTCTTT.

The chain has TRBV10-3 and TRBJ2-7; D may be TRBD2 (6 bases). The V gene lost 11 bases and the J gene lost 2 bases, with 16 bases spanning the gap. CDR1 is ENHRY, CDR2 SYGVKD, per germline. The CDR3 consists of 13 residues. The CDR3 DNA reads TGTGCCTCCTTTGGTAGCGGAACCTACGAGCAGTACTTC. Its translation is CASFGSGTYEQYF.

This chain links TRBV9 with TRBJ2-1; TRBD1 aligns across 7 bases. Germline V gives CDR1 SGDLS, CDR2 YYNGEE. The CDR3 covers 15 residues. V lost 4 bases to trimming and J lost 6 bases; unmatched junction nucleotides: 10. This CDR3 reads CASSSQGTDLNEQFF. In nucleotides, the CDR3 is TGTGCCAGCAGCTCCCAGGGGACAGATCTCAATGAGCAGTTCTTC.

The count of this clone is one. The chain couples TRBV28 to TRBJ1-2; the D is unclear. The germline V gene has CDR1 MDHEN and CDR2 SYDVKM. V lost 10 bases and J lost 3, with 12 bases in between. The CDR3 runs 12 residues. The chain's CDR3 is CAISRSHYGYTF. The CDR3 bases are TGTGCCATAAGTAGATCCCACTATGGCTACACCTTC.

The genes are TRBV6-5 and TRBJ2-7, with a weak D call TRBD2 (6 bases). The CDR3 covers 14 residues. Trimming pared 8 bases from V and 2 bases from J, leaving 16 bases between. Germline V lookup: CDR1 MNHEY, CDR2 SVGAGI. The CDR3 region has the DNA TGTGCCAGCCGGACCCGGGACTTCCCCTACGAGCAGTACTTC. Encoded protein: CASRTRDFPYEQYF.

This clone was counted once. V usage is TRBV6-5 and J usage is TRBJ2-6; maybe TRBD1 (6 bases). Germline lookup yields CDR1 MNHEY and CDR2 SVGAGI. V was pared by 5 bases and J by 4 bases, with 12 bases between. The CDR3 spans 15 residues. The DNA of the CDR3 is TGTGCCAGCAGTAAAACAGGGCCCGGGGCCAACGTCCTGACTTTC. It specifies CASSKTGPGANVLTF.

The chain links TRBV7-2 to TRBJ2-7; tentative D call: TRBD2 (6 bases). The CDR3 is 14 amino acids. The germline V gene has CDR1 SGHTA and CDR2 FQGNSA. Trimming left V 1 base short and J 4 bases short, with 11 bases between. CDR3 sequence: CASSLEAGPYEQYF. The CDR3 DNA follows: TGTGCCAGCAGCTTAGAAGCGGGCCCTTACGAGCAGTACTTC.

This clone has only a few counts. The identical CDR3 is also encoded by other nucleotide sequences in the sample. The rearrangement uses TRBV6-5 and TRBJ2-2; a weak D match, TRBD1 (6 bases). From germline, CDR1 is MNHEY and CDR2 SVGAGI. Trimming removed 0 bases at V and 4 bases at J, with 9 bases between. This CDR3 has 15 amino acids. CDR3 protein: CASSYSKQGTGELFF. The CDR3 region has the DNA TGTGCCAGCAGTTACTCGAAACAGGGCACCGGGGAGCTGTTTTTT.